The 20 T cell receptor beta chains in this list originate from one sample, sequenced in a study of Graves' ophthalmopathy and Graves' hyperthyroidism. As the template, RNA transcripts were used to amplify TCR beta CDR3 regions. HTBI primers were employed in first-round RT-PCR, then a second-round multiplex PCR followed. TCRdb re-called the multiplex PCR reads with MiXCR, one entry per CDR3 protein. In the table there are about 400,000 distinct CDR3 sequences, around 17% of which are singletons. The specimen sequenced was peripheral blood. These receptor sequences come from a woman younger than 30 with Graves' ophthalmopathy.

This clonotype was recorded many times. The V gene is TRBV28, the J gene TRBJ1-2; D is uncertain. Trimming stripped 4 bases from V and 0 bases from J, with 6 bases between. The CDR3 is 13 amino acids. CDR1 is MDHEN and CDR2 is SYDVKM in the germline V gene. CDR3 nucleotides: TGTGCCAGCAGTTCCGCGTCTAACTATGGCTACACCTTC. It encodes CASSSASNYGYTF.

In its sample, this clonotype was seen many times. The V gene is TRBV5-1, the J gene TRBJ2-2, with D perhaps matching TRBD1 (5 bases). The CDR3 has 15 amino acids. The germline V gene has CDR1 SGHRS and CDR2 YFSETQ. The V gene lost 0 bases and the J gene lost 3 bases, with 9 bases spanning the gap. The CDR3 loop reads CASSLADTYTGELFF. CDR3 nucleotide sequence: TGCGCCAGCAGCTTGGCGGACACCTACACCGGGGAGCTGTTTTTT.

This clonotype was observed many times. J is TRBJ2-5 and V is TRBV7-2; D remains ambiguous. Germline V lookup: CDR1 SGHTA, CDR2 FQGNSA. The CDR3 is made up of 13 amino acids. Trimming left V 1 base short and J 5 bases short, with 8 bases between. The CDR3 protein is CASSLGMGETQYF. The CDR3 DNA reads as TGTGCCAGCAGCTTAGGGATGGGGGAGACCCAGTACTTC.

In its sample, this clonotype was seen many times. This chain links TRBV20-1 with TRBJ1-6; 8 nucleotides align to TRBD1. CDR1 and CDR2 (germline): DFQATT, SNEGSKA (reference sequence). CDR3 length equals 16 residues. V lost 0 bases and J lost 10; bases outside the gene matches: 11. In DNA form, the CDR3 reads TGCAGTGCTAGAGATTCCTCGACAGGGGATAGGTCACCCCTCCACTTT. This codes for CSARDSSTGDRSPLHF.

This clonotype has ten or more counts. The gene calls are TRBV7-8 and TRBJ2-7; TRBD2 matches at 7 bases. J was trimmed by 9 bases and V by 0 bases; bases with no gene match: 14. CDR1 SGHVS and CDR2 FQNEAQ come from the germline V gene. The CDR3 runs 16 residues. CDR3 nucleotides: TGTGCCAGCAGCTTAGCAGGGAGGGCGGGGCTATCGGGGCAGTACTTC. Translating gives CASSLAGRAGLSGQYF.

The CDR3 is CASSSALTPYGYTF. CDR3 in DNA: TGTGCCAGCAGTTCCGCGTTGACCCCATATGGCTACACCTTC. The chain employs TRBV6-2 or TRBV6-3 and TRBJ1-2; D is unclear. The CDR3 consists of 14 residues. V lost 4 bases and J 5 bases, leaving 14 bases between the germline ends. Germline CDR1 reads MNHEY; CDR2 reads SVGEGT.

This clonotype appeared many times. This sequence joins TRBV29-1 and TRBJ1-5; a possible D gene is TRBD1 (5 bases). The length of the CDR3 is 16 residues. Germline V gene lookup returns CDR1 SQVTM and CDR2 ANQGSEA. The CDR3 coding sequence is TGCAGAGGGGCGAAATGCCATCTTCCTAGCAATCAGCCCCAGCATTTT. Protein product: CRGAKCHLPSNQPQHF.

This clonotype was observed many times. V is TRBV30 and J is TRBJ2-7; no clear D gene. The V end lost 2 bases, the J end lost 5 bases, and 16 bases lay between the germline ends. Germline V gene sequence: CDR1 GTSNPN, CDR2 SVGIG (reference sequence). This CDR3 comprises 14 residues. The CDR3 sequence: CAWSRATLGHEQYF. The CDR3 DNA reads TGTGCCTGGAGTCGGGCGACCCTGGGTCACGAGCAGTACTTC.

Many counts were recorded for this clonotype. V is TRBV11-1 and J is TRBJ2-2; D possibly uses TRBD1 or TRBD2 (5 bases each). Germline values: CDR1 SGHAT, CDR2 FQDESV (reference sequence). The CDR3 covers 18 residues. The V end lost 8 bases, the J end lost 8 bases, and 30 bases lay between the germline ends. In DNA form, the CDR3 reads TGTGCCAGCGGAAATCGGGACGCAAGATATCACGTTGGAGGGGAGCTGTTTTTT. It encodes CASGNRDARYHVGGELFF.

The V call is TRBV18, the J call TRBJ2-2; D may correspond to TRBD1 or TRBD2 (5 bases each). Germline values: CDR1 KGHSH, CDR2 LQKENI. Deletions cut 3 bases from V and 0 bases from J, with 11 bases between. The CDR3 sequence is 16 residues long. The CDR3 bases are TGTGCCAGCTCACCGACAGTGGAGGCGAACACCGGGGAGCTGTTTTTT. Its translation is CASSPTVEANTGELFF.

This clonotype has at least ten counts. The gene calls are TRBV18 and TRBJ2-7; D uncertain. The CDR3 is 19 amino acids. Trimming shortened V by 3 bases and J by 3 bases, and 27 bases separated the two germline ends. In germline, CDR1 is KGHSH, CDR2 LQKENI. CDR3 region: CASSPPIGRYEGNGYEQYF. The CDR3 DNA sequence: TGTGCCAGCTCACCCCCGATCGGGCGTTATGAAGGAAATGGCTACGAGCAGTACTTC.

This sequence joins TRBV6-4 and TRBJ1-2; 12 bases align to TRBD1. Germline V gene lookup returns CDR1 MRHNA and CDR2 SNTAGT. The V gene end was trimmed by 5 bases and the J gene end by 1 base; junction bases not matched to a gene: 8. This CDR3 spans 17 amino acids. In DNA, the CDR3 is TGTGCCAGCAGTCTAACCGGGACAGGGGGCTTTAACTATGGCTACACCTTC. Its translation is CASSLTGTGGFNYGYTF.

This clonotype was observed a single time. This chain connects TRBV29-1 to TRBJ2-5; D may be TRBD2 (5 bases). The CDR3 covers 13 residues. The germline V gene has CDR1 SQVTM and CDR2 ANQGSEA. The ends were cut back, 5 bases at V and 5 bases at J, with 15 bases in the middle. Here the CDR3 reads CSVFRGMGETQYF. In DNA, the CDR3 is TGCAGCGTTTTTCGAGGGATGGGGGAGACCCAGTACTTC.

The chain uses TRBV19 and TRBJ1-1; D is perhaps TRBD1 (6 bases). This CDR3 region has 15 residues. CDR1 is LNHDA, CDR2 SQIVND, per germline (reference sequence). Trimming left V 9 bases short and J 0 bases short, with 17 bases between. In nucleotides, the CDR3 is TGTGCCAGCGGGGGCCCGGCGCCCATGAACACTGAAGCTTTCTTT. Its translation is CASGGPAPMNTEAFF.

This clonotype was seen many times. This chain joins TRBV20-1 and TRBJ2-2; TRBD2 is a possible D gene (6 bases). The length of the CDR3 is 13 residues. Deletions cut 8 bases from V and 1 base from J, with 11 bases between. Germline CDR1 and CDR2: DFQATT and SNEGSKA (reference sequence). CDR3 protein: CSSWGVNTGELFF. CDR3 nucleotide sequence: TGCAGTAGTTGGGGGGTGAACACCGGGGAGCTGTTTTTT.

This clonotype was seen ten or more times. The chain recombines TRBV20-1 with TRBJ1-5; tentative D call: TRBD1 (5 bases). CDR1 and CDR2 (germline): DFQATT, SNEGSKA (reference sequence). The CDR3 loop spans 15 amino acids. V gave up 0 bases and J gave up 6 bases, with 15 bases separating them. DNA for the CDR3: TGCAGTGCTAGAGATCCCGGGACCGTACGTCAGCCCCAGCATTTT. Protein product: CSARDPGTVRQPQHF.

This clonotype was recorded at least ten times. V and J are TRBV27 and TRBJ1-1; D might be TRBD1 (6 bases). Germline V gene lookup returns CDR1 MNHEY and CDR2 SMNVEV (reference sequence). V was shortened by 8 bases and J by 5 bases, with 12 bases between the two germline ends. CDR3 length: 12 amino acids. CDR3 DNA: TGTGCCAGCGGGGGGCGCGGAACTGAAGCTTTCTTT. Translating it yields CASGGRGTEAFF.

In this sample, this clonotype turned up a few times. This chain connects TRBV12-3 or TRBV12-4 to TRBJ2-5, with 10 bases that match TRBD2. This CDR3 has 14 amino acids. Trimming took 2 bases from V and 7 from J; bases not matched to a gene: 4. The CDR3 DNA sequence: TGTGCCAGCAGTTTACTAGCGGGAGATGGGACCCAGTACTTC. As protein: CASSLLAGDGTQYF.

This clonotype has a count of ten or more. The chain combines TRBV6-1 with TRBJ2-2; D may correspond to TRBD1 or TRBD2 (5 bases each). V was shortened by 6 bases and J by 7 bases, with 18 bases between the two germline ends. Germline values: CDR1 MNHNS, CDR2 SASEGT. The CDR3 is 15 amino acids. The CDR3 here is CASRDRRGARGELFF. The CDR3 region has the DNA TGTGCCAGCAGGGACCGTCGAGGGGCCCGCGGGGAGCTGTTTTTT.

This clonotype appeared many times. The chain joins TRBV20-1 to TRBJ1-1; 7 nucleotides align to TRBD1. The V segment lost 2 bases and the J segment 1 base; nucleotides outside the gene matches: 4. The length of the CDR3 is 14 residues. The germline gives CDR1 DFQATT, CDR2 SNEGSKA (reference sequence). The DNA for the CDR3 is TGCAGTGCTAGAACAGGACAGGAGAACACTGAAGCTTTCTTT. It translates to CSARTGQENTEAFF.